These 29 T cell receptor beta chains came from one sample sequenced in a study of cytomegalovirus exposure and HLA in healthy donors. The PCR ran on 60 Vbeta and 13 Jbeta primers. TCRdb's copy holds only in-frame clones and misses some; the assay was immunoSEQ multiplex PCR. Of about 250,000 clones in the sample, roughly 73% were seen once. Sequencing was done on a sample of PBMCs. The receptor source for this set is a boy younger than 18 in good health and CMV-seronegative.

The genes are TRBV28 and TRBJ2-5, with TRBD2 as a possible D gene (6 bases). The CDR3 runs to 13 residues. V was trimmed by 6 bases and J by 1 base, leaving 9 bases between them. Per the germline V gene, CDR1 is MDHEN and CDR2 is SYDVKM. The CDR3 region is CASRPGLQETQYF. CDR3 bases: TGTGCCAGCAGGCCGGGACTCCAAGAGACCCAGTACTTC.

The rearrangement joins TRBV15 to TRBJ2-7, with 7 nucleotides matching TRBD1. The CDR3 is made up of 15 amino acids. CDR1 and CDR2 (germline): LNHNV, YYDKDF (reference sequence). Unmatched junction bases numbered 8, after V lost 3 bases and J lost 3 bases. The CDR3: CATSRERDSFYEQYF. In DNA, the CDR3 is TGTGCCACCAGCAGGGAGAGGGACAGCTTCTACGAGCAGTACTTC.

The J gene is TRBJ1-2, the V gene TRBV29-1; TRBD1 agrees at 9 bases. The V gene end was trimmed by 5 bases and the J gene end by 3 bases; junction bases not matched to a gene: 7. In germline, CDR1 is SQVTM, CDR2 ANQGSEA. The CDR3 covers 14 residues. The CDR3 DNA is TGCAGCGTTTCGAAAACAGGGGGCGACTATGGCTACACCTTC. Translation: CSVSKTGGDYGYTF.

The chain employs TRBV2 and TRBJ2-7; 16 bases match TRBD2. The CDR3 is 20 amino acids. With 7 bases clipped from V and 4 bases from J, the junction kept 19 bases outside the gene matches. Germline CDR1 SNHLY, CDR2 FYNNEI. The CDR3 is CASTLPLGGTSGRVQYEQYF. Here the CDR3 DNA reads TGTGCCAGCACTCTACCATTAGGTGGGACTAGCGGGAGGGTACAGTACGAGCAGTACTTC.

The table lists this clone with a count of one. The rearrangement uses TRBV2 and TRBJ1-3, with D perhaps TRBD1 (6 bases). From germline, CDR1 is SNHLY and CDR2 FYNNEI. There are 13 residues in the CDR3. V lost 5 bases, J lost 6 bases, and 11 bases lay in between. The CDR3 region is CASSRTDPNTIYF. CDR3 DNA: TGTGCCAGCAGTCGGACAGACCCAAACACCATATATTTT.

CDR3 nucleotide sequence: TGTGCCAGCAGCGTAATTACGGGGTGGGAGACCCAGTACTTC. Its protein is CASSVITGWETQYF. V usage is TRBV2 and J usage is TRBJ2-5; a weak D match, TRBD2 (5 bases). This CDR3 comprises 14 residues. CDR1 SNHLY and CDR2 FYNNEI come from the germline V gene. The ends were cut back, 6 bases at V and 5 bases at J, with 16 bases in the middle.

The V and J genes are TRBV23-1 and TRBJ1-4; D not resolved. TRBV23-1 is treated as an ORF (open reading frame) with a function not yet certain. Trimming took 11 bases from V and 8 from J, leaving 18 bases between them. This CDR3 spans 13 amino acids. CDR3 amino acids: CALPSIEGEKLFF. CDR3 nucleotide sequence: TGCGCCCTACCCAGCATAGAGGGAGAAAAACTGTTTTTT.

This clone has just a few counts. The chain is built from TRBV11-2 and TRBJ1-1; D gene uncertain. The CDR3 sequence is 13 residues long. Trimming took 5 bases from V and 0 from J, leaving 7 bases between them. The germline gives CDR1 SGHAT, CDR2 FQNNGV. CDR3 sequence (DNA): TGTGCCAGCAGCCCCCGAGTGAACACTGAAGCTTTCTTT. Protein: CASSPRVNTEAFF.

This clone is a singleton in its sample. The sample carries other DNA sequences with the same CDR3. The V and J genes are TRBV7-3 and TRBJ1-2; TRBD1 matches 8 bases. The germline CDR1 and CDR2 sequences are SGHTA and FQGTGA. The CDR3 runs to 13 residues. After removal of 9 bases from V and 4 bases from J, the junction contained 7 bases not matched to a gene. The CDR3 sequence: CASGPGGGYGYTF. The CDR3 nucleotides are TGTGCCAGTGGGCCAGGGGGCGGCTATGGCTACACCTTC.

This clone was observed a few times. The chain carries TRBV19 and TRBJ2-5; D is ambiguous. V lost 5 bases and J lost 5, with 12 bases in between. This CDR3 has 13 amino acids. The V gene's germline CDR1 is LNHDA and CDR2 SQIVND (reference sequence). DNA of the CDR3: TGTGCCAGTAGTGGTCAACCCCGGGAGACCCAGTACTTC. Protein: CASSGQPRETQYF.

The chain recombines TRBV19 with TRBJ1-1; no firm D call. The CDR3 sequence is 12 residues long. Trimming left V 7 bases short and J 11 bases short, with 17 bases between. Germline CDR1 reads LNHDA; CDR2 reads SQIVND (reference sequence). CDR3 sequence reads: CASTLDGGMAFF. Here the CDR3 DNA reads TGTGCCAGTACCCTGGACGGAGGCATGGCTTTCTTT.

The chain is built from TRBV30 and TRBJ1-1, with 9 bases aligning to TRBD1. J lost 1 base, V lost 7 bases, and 4 bases had no gene match. The CDR3 length is 13 residues. Per the germline V gene, CDR1 is GTSNPN and CDR2 is SVGIG (reference sequence). The CDR3 coding sequence is TGTGCCTCCGCACAGGGGGCGAACACTGAAGCTTTCTTT. Encoded protein: CASAQGANTEAFF. The complete variable domain, with remaining parts taken from reference TRBV30 and TRBJ1-1, reads SQTIHQWPATLVQPVGSPLSLECTVEGTSNPNLYWYRQAAGRGLQLLFYSVGIGQISSEVPQNLSASRPQDRQFILSSKKLLLSDSGFYLCASAQGANTEAFFGQGTRLTVV.

The chain is built from TRBV19 and TRBJ2-7; D is possibly TRBD2 (6 bases). With 6 bases removed from V and 0 bases from J, the gap between germline ends came to 18 bases. Germline V gene lookup returns CDR1 LNHDA and CDR2 SQIVND (reference sequence). This CDR3 is built from 16 residues. The chain's CDR3 is CASSPTGTPSSYEQYF. The CDR3 DNA reads as TGTGCCAGTAGCCCGACGGGGACTCCCAGCTCCTACGAGCAGTACTTC.

In regard to this clone: Compared with germline, one end of the junction differs, possibly owing to a read error. This chain joins TRBV6-5 and TRBJ1-2; 7 bases agree with TRBD1. This CDR3 contains 15 residues. Germline CDR1 is MNHEY and CDR2 is SVGAGI. For the CDR3, the DNA is TGTGCCAGCAGTTACTCGAGACAGGGTTCTTGGGGCTACCCCTTC. It encodes CASSYSRQGSWGYPF.

The chain is built from TRBV18 and TRBJ2-2; 7 bases agree with TRBD1. Looked up from germline, CDR1 is KGHSH and CDR2 is LQKENI. The CDR3 is 15 residues long. V dropped 3 bases and J dropped 8; count of bases not matched to a gene: 9. CDR3 region: CASSPSTGPQGELFF. DNA for the CDR3: TGTGCCAGCTCACCTTCGACAGGGCCCCAGGGGGAGCTGTTTTTT.

V is TRBV19 and J is TRBJ2-1, with 8 bases lining up with TRBD1. Germline CDR1 is LNHDA and CDR2 is SQIVND (reference sequence). This CDR3 has 13 amino acids. J was trimmed by 8 bases and V by 7 bases; bases with no gene match: 7. CDR3 residues: CASIGTGWDEQFF. CDR3 coding DNA: TGTGCCAGTATAGGGACAGGTTGGGATGAGCAGTTCTTC.

The V gene is TRBV7-8, the J gene TRBJ2-3; D is undetermined. The CDR3 length is 13 residues. Germline CDR1 is SGHVS and CDR2 is FQNEAQ. V lost 3 bases, J lost 6 bases, and 10 bases lay in between. CDR3 nucleotide sequence: TGTGCCAGCAGCTTCCGATCCGGGGATACGCAGTATTTT. This translates into CASSFRSGDTQYF.

This sequence joins TRBV6-1 and TRBJ1-2; possible D gene TRBD1, 6 bases. The germline V gene has CDR1 MNHNS and CDR2 SASEGT. The CDR3 runs 13 residues. V was trimmed by 6 bases and J by 4 bases, leaving 12 bases between them. The DNA for the CDR3 is TGTGCCAGCAGAGCCACAGGGATCTATGGCTACACCTTC. This translates into CASRATGIYGYTF.

The V call is TRBV10-3, the J call TRBJ1-2; 11 bases are shared with TRBD1. The CDR3 consists of 17 residues. Unmatched junction bases numbered 9, after V lost 3 bases and J lost 3 bases. CDR1 ENHRY and CDR2 SYGVKD come from the germline V gene. The CDR3 spells CAISERLGQGADYGYTF. CDR3 coding DNA: TGTGCCATCAGTGAACGCTTAGGACAGGGGGCGGACTATGGCTACACCTTC.

Only a few counts were recorded for this clone. The CDR3 region has the DNA TGTGCCAGCAGCTTAGGCCTCCTAGCGGGAGATAAGGATACGCAGTATTTT. Its protein product is CASSLGLLAGDKDTQYF. This rearrangement joins TRBV11-2 to TRBJ2-3, with 10 bases that match TRBD2. Per the germline V gene, CDR1 is SGHAT and CDR2 is FQNNGV. Trimming removed 1 base from V and 6 bases from J; junction bases left unmatched: 10. This CDR3 is built from 17 residues.

The chain carries TRBV11-3 and TRBJ2-1, with 7 positions matching TRBD2. The germline V gene has CDR1 SGHNT and CDR2 YENEEA. V was pared by 5 bases and J by 5 bases, with 12 bases of the junction left unmatched. This CDR3 spans 16 amino acids. This CDR3 is CASSLRVGGVHNEQFF. CDR3 DNA sequence: TGTGCCAGCAGCCTCCGCGTGGGGGGGGTCCACAATGAGCAGTTCTTC.

The chain couples TRBV30 to TRBJ2-7; TRBD1 agrees at 11 bases. The CDR3 loop spans 13 amino acids. V lost 4 bases to trimming and J lost 5 bases; unmatched junction nucleotides: 4. From germline, CDR1 is GTSNPN and CDR2 SVGIG (reference sequence). Here the CDR3 DNA reads TGTGCCTGGACGGACAGGGGGCTCGACGAGCAGTACTTC. Translated, it gives CAWTDRGLDEQYF.

This clone occurred once. The chain joins TRBV9 to TRBJ2-3; D possibly corresponds to TRBD2 (6 bases). Trimming cost V 0 bases and J 3 bases, with 11 bases left between them. The CDR3 is 15 residues long. Per germline, CDR1 SGDLS and CDR2 YYNGEE. DNA for the CDR3: TGTGCCAGCAGCGTAGGGGTCGGGAGTACAGATACGCAGTATTTT. It codes for CASSVGVGSTDTQYF.

This clone was detected a few times. The rearrangement links TRBV5-4 to TRBJ2-2; 7 bases agree with TRBD1. CDR3 length: 15 amino acids. The junction had 5 bases not matched to a gene; V was cut back by 0 bases and J by 6 bases. Germline V lookup: CDR1 SGHNT, CDR2 YYREEE (reference sequence). The CDR3 protein is CASSLDPGGAGELFF. The CDR3 coding sequence is TGTGCCAGCAGCTTGGATCCAGGGGGTGCCGGGGAGCTGTTTTTT. Using reference TRBV5-4 and TRBJ2-2 for the parts outside the CDR3, the full variable domain is ETGVTQSPTHLIKTRGQQVTLRCSSQSGHNTVSWYQQALGQGPQFIFQYYREEENGRGNFPPRFSGLQFPNYSSELNVNALELDDSALYLCASSLDPGGAGELFFGEGSRLTVL.

V usage is TRBV15 and J usage is TRBJ1-2, with 7 bases fitting TRBD1. Looked up from germline, CDR1 is LNHNV and CDR2 is YYDKDF (reference sequence). The CDR3 runs to 12 residues. J was trimmed by 5 bases and V by 5 bases; bases with no gene match: 2. CDR3 sequence: CATSEQGYGYTF. DNA for the CDR3: TGTGCCACCAGCGAACAGGGGTATGGCTACACCTTC.

The CDR3 DNA reads TGTGCCAGCAGGCCGGGGGGGGCCCTTTATAGCAATCAGCCCCAGCATTTT. This codes for CASRPGGALYSNQPQHF. The V gene is TRBV2, the J gene TRBJ1-5; D may be TRBD1 (6 bases). The CDR3 has 17 amino acids. Germline V gene sequence: CDR1 SNHLY, CDR2 FYNNEI. The V and J ends lost 6 bases and 0 bases respectively, with 18 bases between them.

In DNA, the CDR3 is TGTGCCAGTAGTCTCCAACGGGACACTCTGGGAGTCTATGGCTACACCTTC. Amino acid sequence: CASSLQRDTLGVYGYTF. This chain joins TRBV19 and TRBJ1-2; D may be TRBD1 (6 bases). V was shortened by 5 bases and J by 4 bases, with 23 bases between the two germline ends. Germline V gives CDR1 LNHDA, CDR2 SQIVND (reference sequence). CDR3 length: 17 residues.

This sequence joins TRBV7-9 and TRBJ2-1, with a weak D call TRBD2 (5 bases). V was clipped by 5 bases and J by 15 bases, with 14 bases between them. The CDR3 has 11 amino acids. Germline CDR1 reads SEHNR; CDR2 reads FQNEAQ (reference sequence). This chain's CDR3 is CASSLGRGWFF. The CDR3 nucleotides read TGTGCCAGCAGCCTCGGACGAGGGTGGTTCTTC.

This sequence joins TRBV5-1 and TRBJ2-7; a weak D match, TRBD2 (5 bases). Trimming took off 1 base at V and 0 bases at J, with 11 bases between the two ends. CDR1 and CDR2 (germline): SGHRS, YFSETQ. This CDR3 comprises 15 residues. CDR3 loop: CASSLSGGFSYEQYF. CDR3 sequence (DNA): TGCGCCAGCAGCTTGAGTGGCGGGTTCTCCTACGAGCAGTACTTC.